Presented here are 11 T cell receptor beta chains from one specimen sequenced in a study of Graves' ophthalmopathy and Graves' hyperthyroidism. Amplification of the TCR beta CDR3 regions used RNA transcripts (as template). The first round was an RT-PCR with HTBI primers, and the second round was a multiplex PCR. TCRdb itself ran the multiplex PCR reads through MiXCR, one entry per CDR3 protein. The sample holds 350,000 or so distinct CDR3 sequences, about a sixth seen once. The sample consisted of peripheral blood. The receptors originated from an adult man with Graves' ophthalmopathy.

The chain joins TRBV12-3 or TRBV12-4 to TRBJ1-1, with D possibly TRBD1 on 6 matching bases. V shed 3 bases and J shed 5 bases, with 22 bases lying between them. CDR3 length equals 17 residues. The CDR3 here is CASSFRQVAFGGTEAFF. Here the CDR3 DNA reads TGTGCCAGCAGTTTTCGACAGGTTGCATTCGGCGGGACTGAAGCTTTCTTT.

This clonotype showed up many times. The rearrangement uses TRBV30 and TRBJ1-5, with 7 bases lining up with TRBD1. Germline V CDR1 and CDR2: GTSNPN, SVGIG (reference sequence). V was clipped by 2 bases and J by 5 bases; unmatched bases: 6. The CDR3 covers 14 residues. CDR3 protein: CAWSKRQGYQPQHF. The CDR3 nucleotides read TGTGCCTGGAGTAAAAGACAGGGATATCAGCCCCAGCATTTT.

This clonotype was recorded only once. The chain employs TRBV6-5 and TRBJ1-5; 8 bases map to TRBD1. V shed 7 bases, J shed 1 base, and the junction held 6 bases outside the gene matches. CDR1 MNHEY and CDR2 SVGAGI come from the germline V gene. This CDR3 has 15 residues. CDR3 bases: TGTGCCAGCATTAGGACAGGGACCAGCAATCAGCCCCAGCATTTT. Amino acid sequence: CASIRTGTSNQPQHF.

This clonotype was counted at least ten times. The rearrangement joins TRBV30 to TRBJ2-3, with no clear D. The CDR3 length is 12 residues. Trimming stripped 7 bases from V and 3 bases from J, with 11 bases between. Germline V lookup: CDR1 GTSNPN, CDR2 SVGIG (reference sequence). CDR3 DNA: TGTGCCTTAAAGATGGGGACAGATACGCAGTATTTT. Protein sequence: CALKMGTDTQYF.

There are a few counts of this clonotype. CDR3 sequence reads: CATSRGLVTGELFF. The CDR3 DNA follows: TGTGCCACCAGCAGAGGACTGGTCACCGGGGAGCTGTTTTTT. This chain joins TRBV15 and TRBJ2-2; D remains ambiguous. Trimming removed 1 base at V and 4 bases at J, with 7 bases between. CDR1 LNHNV and CDR2 YYDKDF come from the germline V gene (reference sequence). The CDR3 loop spans 14 amino acids.

The chain uses TRBV6-4 and TRBJ1-1, with TRBD1 as a possible D gene (6 bases). The CDR3 is made up of 12 amino acids. The germline V gene has CDR1 MRHNA and CDR2 SNTAGT. The V end was cut by 8 bases, the J end by 10 bases, with 17 bases between. The CDR3 loop reads CASGPTTGTAFF. Here the CDR3 DNA reads TGTGCCAGCGGCCCAACAACAGGGACAGCTTTCTTT.

The table lists this clonotype with many counts. V is TRBV29-1 and J is TRBJ2-5; D might be TRBD1 (6 bases). Germline-derived CDR1 and CDR2 are SQVTM and ANQGSEA. The CDR3 has 13 residues. V lost 3 bases, J lost 0 bases, and 8 bases lay in between. The CDR3 DNA is TGCAGCGTTGACGGGACAAACCAAGAGACCCAGTACTTC. Amino acid sequence: CSVDGTNQETQYF.

Only a few counts were recorded for this clonotype. This chain joins TRBV3-1 and TRBJ1-5; possibly TRBD1 for D (5 bases). Germline lookup yields CDR1 LGHDT and CDR2 YNNKEL (reference sequence). V was clipped by 3 bases and J by 2 bases, with 17 bases between them. CDR3 length equals 17 residues. Here the CDR3 reads CASSQGPSGSGNQPQHF. The DNA of the CDR3 is TGTGCCAGCAGCCAGGGACCCTCCGGTAGTGGCAATCAGCCCCAGCATTTT.

This clonotype has at least ten counts. The chain employs TRBV30 and TRBJ2-5; TRBD1 matches at 7 bases. The germline gives CDR1 GTSNPN, CDR2 SVGIG (reference sequence). Germline trimming cut 1 base from V and 0 bases from J; bases unmatched to any gene: 8. The CDR3 consists of 16 residues. This CDR3 is CAWSGGTDLYQETQYF. The CDR3, as DNA: TGTGCCTGGAGTGGTGGGACAGACCTTTACCAAGAGACCCAGTACTTC.

In this sample, this clonotype turned up many times. The rearrangement uses TRBV11-2 and TRBJ2-5, with a possible D match to TRBD1 (6 bases). V lost 7 bases, J lost 1 base, and 13 bases lay in between. CDR3 size: 14 residues. The germline V gene encodes CDR1 SGHAT and CDR2 FQNNGV. This chain's CDR3 is CASTVNRVQETQYF. The CDR3 DNA reads TGTGCCAGCACAGTAAACAGGGTCCAAGAGACCCAGTACTTC.

This clonotype was counted at least ten times. Here the CDR3 DNA reads TGTGCCAGCAGTTCCACGGGACGGCCTAACTCTGGGGCCAACGTCCTGACTTTC. Its protein product is CASSSTGRPNSGANVLTF. The gene calls are TRBV6-2 or TRBV6-3 and TRBJ2-6, with D possibly being TRBD1 or TRBD2 (5 bases each). The CDR3 sequence is 18 residues long. V gave up 4 bases and J gave up 0 bases, with 16 bases separating them. Germline CDR1 MNHEY, CDR2 SVGEGT.